The source of this T cell receptor beta chain is a study of human T cells and chemical hapten exposure (dated by TCRdb to 2020 to 2023). With respect to the entire study: For sensitization, 2% DPC in acetone was applied to a roughly 2 cm by roughly 2 cm area of upper inner arm skin. Patients additionally received weekly therapeutic DPC doses to the scalp throughout the roughly 25-week study period. Patch testing was performed on the upper back with Finn chambers containing 0.01% DPC, and the patch tests were scored after 6 days according to International Contact Dermatitis Research Group standards. Alopecia areata with under or over 50% scalp involvement, alopecia totalis and alopecia universalis were represented in the patient cohort, which was mostly female. Libraries were pooled for sequencing, and per-sample TCR yields varied mainly because of small differences in library volumes within the pool. Peripheral blood TCR repertoire changes were tracked in vivo in alopecia patients during primary and secondary sensitization to the hapten diphenylcyclopropenone (DPC). Blood samples were taken from patients before sensitization (week 0) and then at 2, 6 and about 24 weeks after DPC sensitization. Around 29 alopecia patients provided blood for TCR sequencing at one to four time points (pre-sensitization, 2, 6 and 24 weeks). Broad study findings and their caveats: DPC sensitization did not change the number of TCRs with a frequency above 1 in 1000, and there was no evidence of changes in global repertoire structure. After repeated subsampling, changes were observed in the strength of the expansion versus patch-test correlation and in the threshold at which the correlation became significant. Compared with pre-sensitization or healthy control sets, expanded TCRs formed significantly more large CDR3 similarity clusters, which is consistent with antigen-driven responses. A positive correlation was found between the number of PT1 expanded TCRs and patch test score, with significance reached at thresholds 8, 16 and 32 but not 4. Alopecia, a presumed autoimmune disease, was present in all patients, so the immune response of the patients might differ from that of healthy individuals.

This clonotype was seen more than once but under ten times. Its antigen specificity is not known. Per-base quality was not reported, and no clone a single base away is much larger than it. Library preparation employed RACE. The sequencer was a NextSeq 500. Library preparation attached unique molecular identifiers to individual cDNA molecules for quantitative, reproducible TCR counting. From each blood RNA sample, both TCR alpha and TCR beta chains were sequenced. The study's own analysis went as follows. A median of around 100,000 TCRs per sample was observed, with a range of 23,224 to 690,600. V, J and CDR3 annotation of the TCR reads was performed with the Decombinator software suite. To make PS versus PT1 abundance plots, every sample was subsampled to the same number of TCRs (28,000). TCRs were defined as expanded if absent before sensitization and observed at least eight times at the 2-week time point. The public reads were reanalyzed by TCRdb: fastp trimming at Q25, MiXCR alignment, in-frame beta chains only. CDR3 protein duplicates are merged, each entry listing the most common genes and DNA. The V and J calls shown here were made by TCRdb, not taken from the authors' results. This sample comprises about 46,000 distinct CDR3 sequences, about 9% of them detected only once. Of the sample, 11% to 15% falls within the top ten clones.

The sample's time point label, in plain terms: pre-sensitization, week 0. The treatment or condition tag for this specimen amounts to: therapeutic diphenylcyclopropenone sensitization with weekly scalp DPC. Blood at each patch-test visit was drawn before the patch test was applied. Patients were considered eligible if aged 18 to 70, diagnosed with alopecia and deemed suitable for DPC therapy, and patients were excluded if pregnant. Total RNA was isolated from unfractionated whole blood collected in Tempus Blood RNA tubes. The TCR comes from a woman in her thirties or forties with alopecia areata. Some clones in this sample may be carry-over from other donors' samples. The specimen comprised whole blood, sampled in connection with sensitization to the hapten diphenylcyclopropenone (DPC).

The DNA is as follows: TGCGCCAGCAGCCAGACTGAATCCCGGGGTCAGCCCCAGCATTTT. Its product reads: CASSQTESRGQPQHF. The chain is made from TRBV4-1 and TRBJ1-5; a confident D gene designation cannot be given. The CDR3 covers 15 residues, taking in both the cysteine and the phenylalanine. The DNA shown is the 45-base CDR3, in frame from base 1. The V and J ends are trimmed by 3 bases and 6 bases, leaving 15 bases between them. Reading the germline V gene gives CDR1 MGHRA and CDR2 YSYEKL.